These T cell receptor beta chains were read from a single sample in a study of vaccination and CD4 T cells after COVID-19. The antigens of these receptors remain unknown. TCRdb re-derived calls from the PCR reads in MiXCR, one entry per CDR3 protein. The sample contains about 16,000 distinct CDR3 sequences, approximately 52% of which appear only once. The source material was CD4+ T cells from blood, cultured in vitro, sampled before SARS-CoV-2 vaccination. All receptors come from a human donor who had recovered from COVID-19. Each CDR3 is given with its conserved first and last residue. The D gene is left open where the match is weak. Clone size is not always given. Where it is, it says once, few, many or a class for expanded clones.

abundance,j_gene,v_gene,d_gene,CDR3aa,CDR3nt
NA,TRBJ2-5,TRBV7-9,NA,CASSPQAAREKETQYF,TGTGCCAGCAGCCCTCAAGCGGCAAGAGAGAAAGAGACCCAGTACTTC
few,TRBJ1-5,TRBV27,NA,CASSLRGNQPQHF,TGTGCCAGCAGTTTACGGGGCAATCAGCCCCAGCATTTT
NA,TRBJ2-7,TRBV6-2/TRBV6-3,NA,CASSVARSYEQYF,TGTGCCAGCAGTGTAGCCCGCTCCTACGAGCAGTACTTC
NA,TRBJ1-2,TRBV6-1,NA,CASTSPGIYGYTF,TGTGCCAGCACCTCGCCAGGGATCTATGGCTACACCTTC
NA,TRBJ2-7,TRBV2,TRBD1,CASSEARGGSAEQYF,TGTGCCAGCAGTGAAGCCAGAGGGGGCTCGGCCGAGCAGTACTTC
NA,TRBJ2-3,TRBV20-1,TRBD2,CSARDSGTSGHTDTQYF,TGCAGTGCTAGAGATTCGGGGACTAGCGGACACACAGATACGCAGTATTTT
NA,TRBJ1-1,TRBV7-9,NA,CASSLGPDVMNTEAFF,TGTGCCAGCAGCTTAGGGCCGGACGTCATGAACACTGAAGCTTTCTTT
NA,TRBJ1-6,TRBV19,NA,CASSLQASNSPLHF,TGTGCCAGTAGTTTACAGGCGAGTAATTCACCCCTCCACTTT
NA,TRBJ1-1,TRBV19,NA,CASSIQGTEAFF,TGTGCCAGTAGTATCCAGGGAACTGAAGCTTTCTTT
once,TRBJ2-7,TRBV28,NA,CASTRGSDSYEQYF,TGTGCCAGCACCCGGGGCTCAGATTCTTACGAGCAGTACTTC
NA,TRBJ1-2,TRBV4-3,NA,CASSQDLGRNYGYTF,TGCGCCAGCAGCCAAGACTTGGGACGGAACTATGGCTACACCTTC
NA,TRBJ1-5,TRBV6-1,NA,CASSPITGNQPQHF,TGTGCCAGCAGTCCTATAACGGGCAATCAGCCCCAGCATTTT
NA,TRBJ1-2,TRBV11-3,NA,CASSLRANYGYTF,TGTGCCAGCAGCTTACGCGCGAACTATGGCTACACCTTC
NA,TRBJ2-7,TRBV7-9,TRBD2,CASSFMIAGVPESYEQYF,TGTGCCAGCAGCTTCATGATAGCGGGGGTTCCTGAGTCCTACGAGCAGTACTTC
NA,TRBJ2-3,TRBV15,NA,CATRRDRDTDTQYF,TGTGCCACGAGGCGGGACAGAGACACAGATACGCAGTATTTT
NA,TRBJ2-3,TRBV7-9,NA,CASRLSAASTDTQYF,TGTGCCAGCAGACTCTCAGCGGCTAGCACAGATACGCAGTATTTT
few,TRBJ2-1,TRBV6-1,NA,CASSVASFNYNEQFF,TGTGCCAGCAGTGTTGCTAGCTTTAACTACAATGAGCAGTTCTTC
NA,TRBJ2-7,TRBV7-2,TRBD1,CASSSNPGTAYEQYF,TGTGCCAGCAGCTCCAACCCCGGGACAGCCTACGAGCAGTACTTC
few,TRBJ1-6,TRBV6-2/TRBV6-3,TRBD1,CASSSSRDRGPDSPLHF,TGTGCCAGCAGTTCAAGCCGGGACAGGGGGCCAGATTCACCCCTCCACTTT
NA,TRBJ1-1,TRBV20-1,NA,CSARHSLGVNTEAFF,TGCAGTGCTAGACATTCCCTCGGGGTGAACACTGAAGCTTTCTTT
NA,TRBJ1-5,TRBV20-1,NA,CSARLADAGHSNQPQHF,TGCAGTGCTAGACTAGCCGACGCAGGGCATAGCAATCAGCCCCAGCATTTT
few,TRBJ2-2,TRBV7-6,NA,CASWGTANTGELFF,TGTGCCAGCTGGGGCACCGCGAACACCGGGGAGCTGTTTTTT
NA,TRBJ2-7,TRBV7-9,NA,CASSPETASYEQYF,TGTGCCAGCAGCCCAGAGACAGCTTCCTACGAGCAGTACTTC
once,TRBJ2-1,TRBV5-1,TRBD2,CASSLAASGFNEQFF,TGCGCCAGCAGCTTGGCGGCTAGCGGGTTCAATGAGCAGTTCTTC
NA,TRBJ2-3,TRBV5-4,NA,CASSLDPPSTQYF,TGTGCCAGCAGCCTCGATCCCCCAAGTACGCAGTATTTT
once,TRBJ2-3,TRBV7-9,TRBD2,CASSFWWTSGRADTQYF,TGTGCCAGCAGCTTTTGGTGGACTAGCGGGAGGGCAGATACGCAGTATTTT
NA,TRBJ1-5,TRBV20-1,NA,CSARARSSNQPQHF,TGCAGTGCTAGAGCGCGCAGTAGCAATCAGCCCCAGCATTTT
NA,TRBJ1-2,TRBV6-5,TRBD1,CASSYPTGQGFSGGYTF,TGTGCCAGCAGTTACCCAACGGGACAGGGGTTTTCAGGTGGCTACACCTTC
NA,TRBJ2-3,TRBV28,NA,CASSLSAGLTDTQYF,TGTGCCAGCAGTTTATCTGCGGGACTCACAGATACGCAGTATTTT
NA,TRBJ2-3,TRBV10-3,NA,CAISERPTDTQYF,TGTGCCATCAGTGAGAGACCCACAGATACGCAGTATTTT
few,TRBJ1-2,TRBV7-2,TRBD1,CASSFADRPNYGYTF,TGTGCCAGCAGCTTCGCGGACAGGCCTAACTATGGCTACACCTTC
NA,TRBJ2-5,TRBV7-3,NA,CASSLSPGQGETQYF,TGTGCCAGCAGCTTATCACCGGGCCAGGGAGAGACCCAGTACTTC
NA,TRBJ1-2,TRBV6-1,TRBD1,CASNRGSGYGYTF,TGTGCCAGCAACAGGGGTAGTGGCTATGGCTACACCTTC
NA,TRBJ2-3,TRBV24-1,TRBD1,CATSDPSPGTGAGRDTQYF,TGTGCCACCAGTGACCCGAGCCCTGGGACAGGGGCGGGTAGAGATACGCAGTATTTT
few,TRBJ1-3,TRBV20-1,NA,CSASHREAGNTIYF,TGCAGTGCTAGTCACAGGGAAGCTGGAAACACCATATATTTT